Below are 17 T cell receptor beta chains sequenced from a single sample in a study of T cells after yellow fever vaccination. TCRdb ran MiXCR on the 5' RACE reads and lists one entry per CDR3 protein. The repertoire holds roughly 310,000 distinct CDR3 sequences, about 3.5% seen once, with 23% in the top ten. Here the sequenced sample was PBMCs, taken on the day of the yellow fever booster vaccination. These receptors were collected from a man between 18 and 35 years old who received the YFV17D yellow fever vaccine.

The sample holds many counts of this clonotype. The chain couples TRBV24-1 to TRBJ2-3, with D perhaps being TRBD1 or TRBD2 (5 bases each). Trimming removed 3 bases from V and 3 bases from J, with 12 bases in between. Germline V gene lookup returns CDR1 KGHDR and CDR2 SFDVKD. The CDR3 has 15 residues. The CDR3 sequence: CATSDPGTSTDTQYF. CDR3 DNA: TGTGCCACCAGTGATCCCGGGACGTCTACAGATACGCAGTATTTT.

This clonotype was detected only a few times. The chain links TRBV7-9 to TRBJ2-1, with D uncertain. The CDR3 covers 15 residues. V lost 5 bases and J lost 6, with 17 bases in between. Germline V gives CDR1 SEHNR, CDR2 FQNEAQ (reference sequence). CDR3 sequence: CASSPRSGPSNEQFF. CDR3 nucleotides: TGTGCCAGCAGCCCGCGGTCTGGGCCCTCCAATGAGCAGTTCTTC.

The J gene is TRBJ2-7, the V gene TRBV6-5; D uncertain. V was cut by 6 bases and J by 3 bases, with 15 bases left in between. The germline V gene has CDR1 MNHEY and CDR2 SVGAGI. The CDR3 consists of 14 residues. CDR3 coding DNA: TGTGCCAGCAGCCCAACGGGCGGATACTACGAGCAGTACGTC. Protein: CASSPTGGYYEQYV.

This clonotype has at least ten counts. This chain links TRBV7-3 with TRBJ2-3; 7 bases agree with TRBD1. Germline CDR1 SGHTA, CDR2 FQGTGA. Unmatched junction bases numbered 4, after V lost 5 bases and J lost 5 bases. This CDR3 has 13 residues. CDR3 in DNA: TGTGCCAGCAGCATCTACAGGGGAGATACGCAGTATTTT. Translated, it gives CASSIYRGDTQYF.

This clonotype was seen many times. The chain couples TRBV5-5 to TRBJ1-5, with 11 bases aligning to TRBD1. The CDR3 runs to 15 residues. J was trimmed by 7 bases and V by 5 bases; bases with no gene match: 8. Germline CDR1 and CDR2: SGHKS and YYEKEE (reference sequence). CDR3 loop: CASRSDRGPGQPQHF. The CDR3 DNA follows: TGTGCCAGCAGGTCGGACAGGGGGCCGGGGCAGCCCCAGCATTTT.

Ten or more counts support this clonotype. The gene calls are TRBV7-9 and TRBJ2-7; TRBD1 matches 8 bases. With V trimmed by 7 bases and J by 0 bases, 5 bases remained unmatched. From germline, CDR1 is SEHNR and CDR2 FQNEAQ (reference sequence). The CDR3 runs to 14 residues. CDR3 residues: CASKQQGGSYEQYF. The CDR3 coding sequence is TGTGCCAGCAAACAACAGGGGGGCTCCTACGAGCAGTACTTC.

In its sample, this clonotype was seen many times. CDR3 residues: CSATNTGYYEQYF. The CDR3 region has the DNA TGCAGTGCGACAAACACAGGTTACTACGAGCAGTACTTC. J is TRBJ2-7 and V is TRBV20-1; D is possibly TRBD1 (5 bases). Germline CDR1 is DFQATT and CDR2 is SNEGSKA (reference sequence). Trimming took 6 bases from V and 3 from J, leaving 15 bases between them. CDR3 length: 13 residues.

This clonotype was found many times. The chain recombines TRBV6-5 with TRBJ1-2; 7 bases match TRBD1. The junction had 5 bases not matched to a gene; V was cut back by 0 bases and J by 4 bases. The CDR3 totals 15 residues. From germline, CDR1 is MNHEY and CDR2 SVGAGI. CDR3 bases: TGTGCCAGCAGTTACTCGCCACAGGGGACCTATGGCTACACCTTC. This sequence encodes CASSYSPQGTYGYTF.

This clonotype came up a few times. The chain couples TRBV12-3 or TRBV12-4 to TRBJ1-5, with a weak D call TRBD1 (6 bases). V lost 5 bases, J lost 4 bases, and 18 bases lay in between. The CDR3 totals 16 residues. The CDR3 reads CASSPHGQGRNQPQHF. The CDR3, as DNA: TGTGCCAGCAGTCCTCATGGTCAGGGGCGAAATCAGCCCCAGCATTTT.

The gene calls are TRBV10-3 and TRBJ2-2; D is tentatively TRBD1 or TRBD2 (5 bases each). From germline, CDR1 is ENHRY and CDR2 SYGVKD. V lost 4 bases, J lost 0 bases, and 9 bases lay in between. The CDR3 totals 15 residues. The CDR3 nucleotides read TGTGCCATCAGTGGAGGGGTCGCGAACACCGGGGAGCTGTTTTTT. It is translated as CAISGGVANTGELFF.

This clonotype was picked up many times. The chain couples TRBV4-1 to TRBJ2-2; no firm D call. Trimming removed 1 base at V and 0 bases at J, with 6 bases between. CDR1 and CDR2 (germline): MGHRA, YSYEKL. The CDR3 sequence is 15 residues long. This CDR3 is CASSQAVANTGELFF. The CDR3 DNA sequence: TGCGCCAGCAGCCAAGCGGTAGCGAACACCGGGGAGCTGTTTTTT.

In its sample, this clonotype was seen many times. This chain links TRBV20-1 with TRBJ2-3; TRBD2 aligns across 7 bases. The J segment lost 3 bases and the V segment lost 0 bases, leaving 3 bases of the junction unmatched. Germline CDR1 DFQATT, CDR2 SNEGSKA (reference sequence). CDR3 size: 14 residues. CDR3 nucleotides: TGCAGTGCTAGAGAATCAGCGGGAACAGATACGCAGTATTTT. This codes for CSARESAGTDTQYF.

This clonotype was observed many times. This chain links TRBV28 with TRBJ2-1, with TRBD1 identical over 12 bases. Germline lookup yields CDR1 MDHEN and CDR2 SYDVKM. The CDR3 contains 14 residues. V dropped 5 bases and J dropped 14; count of bases not matched to a gene: 10. The CDR3 spells CASSPSGQGAGEFF. CDR3 nucleotides: TGTGCCAGCAGTCCCTCGGGACAGGGGGCAGGGGAGTTCTTC.

This clonotype was picked up many times. The rearrangement links TRBV20-1 to TRBJ2-1; D may correspond to TRBD1 or TRBD2 (5 bases each). Germline values: CDR1 DFQATT, CDR2 SNEGSKA (reference sequence). The CDR3 runs to 14 residues. V was cut by 5 bases and J by 2 bases, with 13 bases left in between. CDR3 amino acids: CSAAGTFAYNEQFF. Here the CDR3 DNA reads TGCAGTGCTGCCGGGACCTTTGCCTACAATGAGCAGTTCTTC.

The chain couples TRBV5-1 to TRBJ2-5, with TRBD2 matching 10 bases. V trimming: 1 base; J trimming: 4 bases; junction bases outside the gene matches: 16. CDR1 and CDR2 (germline): SGHRS, YFSETQ. The CDR3 covers 19 residues. CDR3 DNA sequence: TGCGCCAGCAGCTTGCAAATACTAGCGGGGAGCCGCGCAGGAGAGACCCAGTACTTC. It encodes CASSLQILAGSRAGETQYF.

This clonotype turned up a few times. This chain uses TRBV10-2 with TRBJ1-5, with 9 bases lining up with TRBD1. CDR1 is WSHSY, CDR2 SAAADI, per germline. The V and J ends lost 4 bases and 4 bases, in that order; junction bases with no gene match: 17. This CDR3 has 19 amino acids. As DNA, the CDR3 is TGCGCCAGCAGTGGATATAACTTTAGAGGGACAGGGAGGAATCAGCCCCAGCATTTT. It yields the protein CASSGYNFRGTGRNQPQHF.

This clonotype was observed at least ten times. This sequence joins TRBV29-1 and TRBJ2-3; no definite D call. V lost 0 bases to trimming and J lost 2 bases, with 9 bases between them. Germline loops: CDR1 SQVTM, CDR2 ANQGSEA. CDR3 size: 14 residues. CDR3 in DNA: TGCAGCGTTGAAGATCGGGTGGACACAGATACGCAGTATTTT. Encoded protein: CSVEDRVDTDTQYF.